These 15 T cell receptor beta chains share one sample of origin, sequenced in a study of shared clonotypes between healthy human individuals. It was CD45RO-negative cells, positively selected for CCR7, that made up naive CD8 cells, with terminally differentiated effector memory CD45RA+ cells excluded. Profiling relied on immunoSEQ multiplex PCR, and the TCRdb table lists in-frame clones only, not all of them. The sample gives around 600,000 clones, roughly 96% of which show up once; approximately 0.11% is in the top ten. What was sequenced was naive CD8+ T cells sorted from blood. These receptors were taken from a woman in her 30s in good health.

The chain uses TRBV6-1 and TRBJ2-5; D is uncertain. The germline V gene encodes CDR1 MNHNS and CDR2 SASEGT. This CDR3 has 13 residues. Between the trimmed V and J ends, which lost 1 base and 5 bases, there was a span of 8 bases. CDR3 in DNA: TGTGCCAGCAGTGAAGTAGGGTACGAGACCCAGTACTTC. Amino acids: CASSEVGYETQYF.

The chain carries TRBV7-6 and TRBJ2-7; the D is unclear. This CDR3 contains 14 residues. Trimming pared 4 bases from V and 6 bases from J, leaving 16 bases between. Per the germline V gene, CDR1 is SGHVS and CDR2 is FNYEAQ. The CDR3 nucleotides are TGTGCCAGCAGCTCAGGAGTGTCGATCGGCGAGCAGTACTTC. Translated, it gives CASSSGVSIGEQYF.

The count of this clone is one. V gene TRBV6-5 combines with J gene TRBJ2-7; TRBD2 agrees at 9 bases. V shed 4 bases, J shed 2 bases, and the junction held 3 bases outside the gene matches. This CDR3 has 14 residues. Germline V gene sequence: CDR1 MNHEY, CDR2 SVGAGI. The CDR3 region is CASSWTSAAYEQYF. The CDR3 bases are TGTGCCAGCAGTTGGACTAGCGCCGCCTACGAGCAGTACTTC.

This clone was recorded once. The rearrangement joins TRBV6-6 to TRBJ2-7; D is ambiguous. Per the germline V gene, CDR1 is MNHNY and CDR2 is SVGAGI (reference sequence). The CDR3 spans 14 residues. The V end was cut by 0 bases, the J end by 2 bases, with 8 bases between. The CDR3 DNA follows: TGTGCCAGCAGTTACTCGGGTGACGCCTACGAGCAGTACTTC. Its protein is CASSYSGDAYEQYF.

The rearrangement uses TRBV13 and TRBJ1-1, with unresolved D. Trimming removed 1 base at V and 8 bases at J, with 14 bases between. The CDR3 runs 14 residues. Germline-derived CDR1 and CDR2 are PRHDT and FYEKMQ (reference sequence). As DNA, the CDR3 is TGTGCCAGCAGCTTAGTAGCACCCTTGGAAGAAGCTTTCTTT. Protein sequence: CASSLVAPLEEAFF.

The chain links TRBV10-2 to TRBJ2-1; 7 bases line up with TRBD2. CDR3 length: 15 residues. The germline V gene has CDR1 WSHSY and CDR2 SAAADI. V dropped 3 bases and J dropped 3; count of bases not matched to a gene: 5. This chain's CDR3 is CASSDQRENYNEQFF. Written as DNA, the CDR3 is TGCGCCAGCAGTGATCAGCGGGAAAACTACAATGAGCAGTTCTTC.

The chain recombines TRBV7-9 with TRBJ2-1, with D uncertain. Trimming stripped 0 bases from V and 5 bases from J, with 5 bases between. CDR1 is SEHNR and CDR2 is FQNEAQ in the germline V gene (reference sequence). The CDR3 spans 13 residues. The chain's CDR3 is CASSLAQNNEQFF. The DNA for the CDR3 is TGTGCCAGCAGCTTAGCGCAGAACAATGAGCAGTTCTTC.

The chain uses TRBV14 and TRBJ2-7; D not certain. Germline V gene data show CDR1 as SGHDN and CDR2 as FVKESK. The CDR3 sequence is 16 residues long. With 3 bases removed from V and 5 bases from J, the gap between germline ends came to 20 bases. DNA of the CDR3: TGTGCCAGCAGCCAGAACGAGGCCCCTCGAACTAACGAGCAGTACTTC. Encoded protein: CASSQNEAPRTNEQYF.

In nucleotides, the CDR3 is TGTGCCAGCAGCACTAAAATAAATCAGCCCCAGCATTTT. Encoded protein: CASSTKINQPQHF. The V and J genes are TRBV6-5 and TRBJ1-5; D uncertain. V shed 6 bases and J shed 4 bases, with 10 bases lying between them. CDR1 and CDR2 (germline): MNHEY, SVGAGI. This CDR3 has 13 amino acids.

This clone has just one count. The chain is built from TRBV5-6 and TRBJ1-1; D may be TRBD1 (6 bases). Trimming took off 3 bases at V and 6 bases at J, with 12 bases between the two ends. The CDR3 has 13 amino acids. CDR1 is SGHDT and CDR2 is YYEEEE in the germline V gene. The CDR3, as DNA: TGTGCCAGCAGCTCCACGACAGGCGCTGAAGCTTTCTTT. Encoded protein: CASSSTTGAEAFF.

This clone was observed once. The V and J genes are TRBV28 and TRBJ2-1; 10 bases are shared with TRBD2. With V trimmed by 4 bases and J by 0 bases, 6 bases remained unmatched. Germline V lookup: CDR1 MDHEN, CDR2 SYDVKM. The CDR3 sequence is 17 residues long. The CDR3 protein is CASSWDPSGSSYNEQFF. In DNA form, the CDR3 reads TGTGCCAGCAGTTGGGATCCTAGCGGGAGCTCCTACAATGAGCAGTTCTTC.

With respect to this clone: This specimen includes other DNA sequences encoding the same CDR3. J is TRBJ2-7 and V is TRBV5-1, with D perhaps being TRBD1 or TRBD2 (5 bases each). The CDR3 totals 12 residues. Trimming pared 0 bases from V and 7 bases from J, leaving 8 bases between. Germline assignment: CDR1 SGHRS and CDR2 YFSETQ. The chain's CDR3 is CASSLGGGEQYF. The CDR3 DNA reads as TGCGCCAGCAGCTTGGGGGGCGGGGAGCAGTACTTC.

The V call is TRBV4-1, the J call TRBJ2-7; 7 bases are a match to TRBD2. V lost 0 bases to trimming and J lost 4 bases; unmatched junction nucleotides: 9. CDR3 length: 16 amino acids. CDR1 and CDR2 from the germline V gene are MGHRA and YSYEKL. The CDR3 region has the DNA TGCGCCAGCAGCCAAGATCGAGGGGCGGGAGATTACGAGCAGTACTTC. It translates to CASSQDRGAGDYEQYF.

V and J are TRBV9 and TRBJ1-4, with 8 positions matching TRBD1. Germline CDR1 and CDR2: SGDLS and YYNGEE. CDR3 length: 18 residues. The V gene end was trimmed by 4 bases and the J gene end by 0 bases; junction bases not matched to a gene: 11. The CDR3 DNA sequence: TGTGCCAGCAGCCGAACATTGGGACAGGAGACAACTAATGAAAAACTGTTTTTT. Its translation is CASSRTLGQETTNEKLFF. Full variable domain (remainder filled in from reference TRBV9 and TRBJ1-4): DSGVTQTPKHLITATGQRVTLRCSPRSGDLSVYWYQQSLDQGLQFLIQYYNGEERAKGNILERFSAQQFPDLHSELNLSSLELGDSALYFCASSRTLGQETTNEKLFFGSGTQLSVL.

This sequence joins TRBV29-1 and TRBJ2-3; no reliable D call. V was trimmed by 1 base and J by 0 bases, leaving 11 bases between them. Looked up from germline, CDR1 is SQVTM and CDR2 is ANQGSEA. The CDR3 spans 15 residues. CDR3 protein: CSVEGMDGSTDTQYF. CDR3 bases: TGCAGCGTTGAAGGTATGGACGGGAGCACAGATACGCAGTATTTT.